This T cell receptor beta chain is drawn from a study of human T cells and chemical hapten exposure. Study context: All through the approximately 25-week study, the scalp of each patient received diphenylcyclopropenone doses weekly. Findings of the study overall: TCRs above 1 in 1000 frequency stayed constant with DPC sensitization.

Using its own MiXCR run on the RACE reads, TCRdb lists one record per CDR3 protein. The table records tens of thousands of distinct CDR3 sequences, 8.5% of them present only once. Note on this clonotype: Its antigen is currently unknown.

This CDR3 contains 14 residues. Germline lookup yields CDR1 ENHRY and CDR2 SYGVKD. V shed 0 bases, J shed 4 bases, and the junction held 0 bases outside the gene matches. Sample time point: patch test 2, 6 weeks after DPC sensitization. Treatment meaning: therapeutic diphenylcyclopropenone sensitization with weekly scalp DPC. Unfractionated whole blood was the source from which total RNA was extracted. The sample consisted of whole blood, taken in connection with sensitization to the hapten diphenylcyclopropenone (DPC). The chain uses TRBV10-3 and TRBJ2-7, with 10 bases identical to TRBD1. The origin of this receptor is a woman aged 50 to 60 with alopecia areata. Some clones in this sample may be carry-over from other donors' samples. The CDR3 is CAISESGQGYEQYF. The CDR3 nucleotides read TGTGCCATCAGTGAGTCGGGACAGGGGTACGAGCAGTACTTC.